A selection of T cell receptor beta chains follows, all from one sample in a study of CD4 T cells in relation to SARS-CoV-2 and coronaviruses. Only in-frame clones appear in the TCRdb table, and some are missing; sequencing was by immunoSEQ multiplex PCR. The sample shows 35,000 to 45,000 clones, roughly 90% of them seen only once. The sample comprised memory CD4+ T cells from PBMCs. These receptor sequences come from an adult with COVID-19. Both conserved end residues are part of each CDR3. A D gene is named only where the DNA matches it firmly. Some rows have no size entry. The others give once, few or many, or a class for an expanded clone.

abundance | j_gene | d_gene | v_gene | CDR3nt | CDR3aa
- | TRBJ2-7 | TRBD1 | TRBV11-3 | TGTGCCAGCAGCGGAAGGTGGGACAGACAATACGAGCAGTACTTC | CASSGRWDRQYEQYF
once | TRBJ2-1 | - | TRBV4-1 | TGCGCCAGCAGCCAAGATAGGTGGTCGCCCTCCTACAATGAGCAGTTCTTC | CASSQDRWSPSYNEQFF
few | TRBJ2-1 | TRBD1 | TRBV4-2 | TGTGCCAGCAGCCAAGAGACAGGGGACGCATACAATGAGCAGTTCTTC | CASSQETGDAYNEQFF
- | TRBJ2-1 | - | TRBV3-1/TRBV3-2 | TGTGCCAGCAGCCAAGAGGTGACGGGGTCCTCCTACAATGAGCAGTTCTTC | CASSQEVTGSSYNEQFF
- | TRBJ1-1 | - | TRBV12-3/TRBV12-4 | TGTGCCACTTCTGGACACACGAACACTGAAGCTTTCTTT | CATSGHTNTEAFF
- | TRBJ1-1 | TRBD1 | TRBV3-1/TRBV3-2 | TGTGCCAGCAGCCCAGGGGGCGGAAGGACTGAAGCTTTCTTT | CASSPGGGRTEAFF
- | TRBJ2-5 | TRBD2 | TRBV7-9 | TGTGCCAGCAGCTTGGGGACTACACACTTC | CASSLGTTHF
- | TRBJ2-6 | - | TRBV3-1/TRBV3-2 | TGTGCCAGCTCACAGGGCCCTGGGGCCAACGTCCTGACTTTC | CASSQGPGANVLTF
- | TRBJ1-1 | TRBD1 | TRBV6-5 | TGTGCCAGCATGTTCGACAGGGGATGGACTGAAGCTTTCTTT | CASMFDRGWTEAFF
- | TRBJ2-3 | TRBD2 | TRBV5-1 | TGCGCCAGCAGCTTGCGGGGGGTCCAAACAGATACGCAGTATTTT | CASSLRGVQTDTQYF
- | TRBJ2-7 | TRBD2 | TRBV4-3 | TGCGCCAGCAGCCAAGGCGCTAGCGGGGGGGCCAGTCGGGGCCACGAGCAGTACTTC | CASSQGASGGASRGHEQYF
- | TRBJ2-5 | - | TRBV7-8 | TGTGCCAGCAGCTTACGGGGCGGGGTCGAGACCCAGTACTTC | CASSLRGGVETQYF
- | TRBJ1-3 | - | TRBV18 | TGTGCCAGCTCACCACAGAACAGCGCTGGAAACACCATATATTTT | CASSPQNSAGNTIYF
- | TRBJ1-6 | - | TRBV10-3 | TGTGCCATCAGTGAGTACGGGACTTCACCCCTCCACTTT | CAISEYGTSPLHF
- | TRBJ2-5 | TRBD2 | TRBV4-2 | TGTGCCAGCAGCCAAGAAACAGCGGGGGGGCAAGAGACCCAGTACTTC | CASSQETAGGQETQYF
- | TRBJ2-3 | TRBD1 | TRBV30 | TGTGCCTGGAGTGTATTGGGACAGGGATTAGATACGCAGTATTTT | CAWSVLGQGLDTQYF
once | TRBJ2-1 | - | TRBV10-3 | TGTGCCATCAGCTCCAGCCAGGCCTTGGGTAATGAGCAGTTCTTC | CAISSSQALGNEQFF
- | TRBJ2-5 | - | TRBV18 | TGTGCCAGCTCACCACTTCCCCAAGAGACCCAGTACTTC | CASSPLPQETQYF
- | TRBJ2-5 | TRBD1 | TRBV6-4 | TGTGCCAGCAGTGACCCCCCGGACAGGGGCCAAGAGACCCAGTACTTC | CASSDPPDRGQETQYF
few | TRBJ2-3 | - | TRBV25-1 | TGTGCCAGCAGTGAATCCGGGCGGGCGCTTACAGATACGCAGTATTTT | CASSESGRALTDTQYF
- | TRBJ1-5 | - | TRBV28 | TGTGCCAGCAGTTTAGGTTTGAGCAATCAGCCCCAGCATTTT | CASSLGLSNQPQHF
- | TRBJ1-5 | - | TRBV5-8 | TGTGCCAGCAGCCCGGACCCCAATCAGCCCCAGCATTTT | CASSPDPNQPQHF
- | TRBJ1-4 | - | TRBV25-1 | TGTGCCAGCAGTGAAGGGTCAGTCCGGGAAAAACTGTTTTTT | CASSEGSVREKLFF
once | TRBJ2-7 | - | TRBV5-6 | TGTGCCAGCAGCTTCGAGGCCTACGAGCAGTACTTC | CASSFEAYEQYF
- | TRBJ2-1 | - | TRBV7-9 | TGTGCCAGCAGCTTCTGGGGGATTGAGCAGTTCTTC | CASSFWGIEQFF
- | TRBJ2-7 | - | TRBV2 | TGTGCCAGCATTCGGGGGGCCTCCTACGAGCAGTACTTC | CASIRGASYEQYF
- | TRBJ1-2 | - | TRBV9 | TGTGCCAGCAGCGGCGTTCGTCCCACCCCAGCTAACTATGGCTACACCTTC | CASSGVRPTPANYGYTF
- | TRBJ2-6 | TRBD1 | TRBV6-6 | TGTGCCTCTTGGGACAGGGGTAGCTCTGGGGCCAACGTCCTGACTTTC | CASWDRGSSGANVLTF
- | TRBJ2-5 | TRBD1 | TRBV11-1 | TGTGCCAGCAGCTTCTCGGACAGGATTGTGGAGACCCAGTACTTC | CASSFSDRIVETQYF
once | TRBJ1-1 | - | TRBV12-3/TRBV12-4 | TGTGCCAGCAGGAAGAACACTGAAGCTTTCTTT | CASRKNTEAFF
- | TRBJ2-7 | - | TRBV6-2/TRBV6-3 | TGTGCCAGCAGTTACAGGCAGGGGTTCTACGAGCAGTACTTC | CASSYRQGFYEQYF
- | TRBJ2-7 | - | TRBV6-5 | TGTGCCAGCAGTTACCTTAGCCGCAATGGGGAGCAGTACTTC | CASSYLSRNGEQYF
- | TRBJ2-3 | - | TRBV5-6 | TGTGCCAGCAGCTTGAAGGCGGCACCTAGCACAGATACGCAGTATTTT | CASSLKAAPSTDTQYF
- | TRBJ1-1 | TRBD1 | TRBV5-1 | TGCGCCAGCAGCTCGCTAGGACAGGGGAACACTGAAGCTTTCTTT | CASSSLGQGNTEAFF